This T cell receptor beta chain is from a study of regulatory T cells in long-lasting Graves disease. The wider study: Under 3 months of antithyroid drugs had been taken by newly diagnosed Graves' patients. Notes on the study in general: Whereas new patients shared 950 to 1,000 public clonotypes, persistent patients shared more, at some 2,700.

The V and J ends lost 0 bases and 1 base respectively, with 8 bases between them. From germline, CDR1 is SGHRS and CDR2 YFSETQ. This CDR3 contains 16 residues. The sample's time point: newly diagnosed GD, antithyroid drugs for less than 3 months. Extracted PBMC RNA gave rise to the TCR library. About this clonotype itself: Its specificity is unknown.

Library construction for TCR beta used iRepertoire HTBI primers and Arm-PCR of CDR3 regions. TCRdb called the multiplex PCR reads again in MiXCR, with one record for every CDR3 protein. The sample lists more than 400,000 distinct CDR3 sequences; roughly 16% were seen once. These sequences were also reported in another study, on T cells in Graves' hyperthyroidism and ophthalmopathy. Per that study: The HTBI primer set was used in a first-round RT-PCR of the TCR CDR3. The majority of expanded thyroid clonotypes above 0.001 also appeared in blood.

The V gene is TRBV5-1, the J gene TRBJ2-6; D not resolved. The receptor was derived from a man aged 40-50 years with Graves disease. Specimen: peripheral blood mononuclear cells (PBMCs), collected at new diagnosis, from a patient treated with antithyroid drugs. The CDR3 region has the DNA TGCGCCAGCAGCTTGGAAAGTCGTTCTGGGGCCAACGTCCTGACTTTC. Amino acids: CASSLESRSGANVLTF. The full variable domain, in which reference TRBV5-1 and TRBJ2-6 provide the parts outside the CDR3, is KAGVTQTPRYLIKTRGQQVTLSCSPISGHRSVSWYQQTPGQGLQFLFEYFSETQRNKGNFPGRFSGRQFSNSRSEMNVSTLELGDSALYLCASSLESRSGANVLTFGAGSRLTVL.